These T cell receptor beta chains were read from a single sample in a study of OX40 agonist ivuxolimab in advanced cancers. TCRdb's table, derived via immunoSEQ multiplex PCR, lists solely in-frame clones and lacks some. The sample shows approximately 19,000 clones, less than 85% of them seen only once. Sequences were derived from CD4+ or CD8+ T cells sorted from blood, sampled in a trial of the OX40 agonist ivuxolimab. Receptors originate from an adult with an advanced solid tumor such as melanoma, head and neck, liver or kidney cancer. The CDR3 runs from the conserved cysteine through the conserved F or W. A D gene is named only where the DNA matches it firmly. Some rows mark clone size as missing; the rest say once, few, many or name a class of expanded clone.

size	D	V	J	CDR3	DNA
once	.	TRBV9	TRBJ2-3	CASSVVPSDTQYF	TGTGCCAGCAGCGTAGTTCCGTCAGATACGCAGTATTTT
.	.	TRBV4-1	TRBJ1-2	CASSQDWGIDGYTF	TGCGCCAGCAGCCAAGATTGGGGGATTGATGGCTACACCTTC
few	.	TRBV27	TRBJ2-2	CASSLYRINTGELFF	TGTGCCAGCAGTTTATATAGGATAAACACCGGGGAGCTGTTTTTT
few	.	TRBV6-5	TRBJ2-1	CASSKGTGDYNEQFF	TGTGCCAGCAGTAAGGGGACCGGGGACTACAATGAGCAGTTCTTC
.	TRBD2	TRBV7-3	TRBJ2-1	CASSLLAGVLNEQFF	TGTGCCAGCAGCCTACTAGCGGGAGTACTTAATGAGCAGTTCTTC
once	.	TRBV6-5	TRBJ2-7	CASSPFLVPYEQYF	TGTGCCAGCAGTCCTTTTCTTGTCCCCTACGAGCAGTACTTC
once	.	TRBV7-6	TRBJ2-1	CASSHRSSYNEQFF	TGTGCCAGCAGCCACAGGTCATCCTACAATGAGCAGTTCTTC
.	.	TRBV19	TRBJ2-6	CASSARDWANVLTF	TGTGCCAGTAGTGCCCGGGACTGGGCCAACGTCCTGACTTTC
.	.	TRBV15	TRBJ2-1	CATSGSRKGKYNEQFF	TGTGCCACCAGCGGCTCGCGCAAAGGAAAATACAATGAGCAGTTCTTC
.	TRBD1	TRBV27	TRBJ1-1	CASSDRVMNTEAFF	TGTGCCAGCAGTGACAGGGTCATGAACACTGAAGCTTTCTTT
.	.	TRBV7-8	TRBJ1-1	CASSLGGANTEAFF	TGTGCCAGCAGCTTAGGAGGGGCGAACACTGAAGCTTTCTTT
.	.	TRBV4-3	TRBJ1-1	CASSQDSGVGTEAFF	TGCGCCAGCAGCCAAGATAGCGGGGTGGGCACTGAAGCTTTCTTT
.	.	TRBV23-1	TRBJ2-1	CASSQPTGGLAGGTYNEQFF	TGCGCCAGCAGTCAACCGACAGGGGGCCTAGCGGGAGGTACCTACAATGAGCAGTTCTTC
few	.	TRBV9	TRBJ2-3	CASSVVSTDTQYF	TGTGCCAGCAGCGTTGTCAGCACAGATACGCAGTATTTT
medium-sized	.	TRBV6-4	TRBJ2-3	CASRLRDGSTDTQYF	TGTGCCAGCAGACTCCGGGACGGAAGCACAGATACGCAGTATTTT
.	TRBD2	TRBV5-6	TRBJ2-3	CASSFGAGSSTDTQYF	TGTGCCAGCAGCTTTGGAGCGGGGTCTAGCACAGATACGCAGTATTTT
.	.	TRBV19	TRBJ2-3	CASSIGLWADTEDTQYF	TGTGCCAGTAGTATAGGTCTCTGGGCAGATACCGAGGATACGCAGTATTTT
.	TRBD2	TRBV10-3	TRBJ2-7	CAISEREDTYEQYF	TGTGCCATCAGTGAGCGGGAGGATACCTACGAGCAGTACTTC
.	.	TRBV6-1	TRBJ1-2	CALRVVGYGYTF	TGTGCACTGCGGGTCGTCGGGTATGGCTACACCTTC
.	TRBD1	TRBV4-2	TRBJ1-2	CASSQDRWAGGNGYTF	TGTGCCAGCAGCCAAGATCGATGGGCAGGGGGTAATGGCTACACCTTC
once	TRBD2	TRBV7-3	TRBJ2-7	CASSLAGEAYEQYF	TGTGCCAGCAGCTTAGCGGGAGAAGCCTACGAGCAGTACTTC
.	.	TRBV4-2	TRBJ1-2	CASSQAGGRDDYTF	TGTGCCAGCAGCCAAGCTGGGGGGAGGGATGACTACACCTTC
.	.	TRBV7-9	TRBJ1-2	CASSLQGVQGYTF	TGTGCCAGCAGCTTACAAGGGGTCCAGGGCTACACCTTC
few	.	TRBV29-1	TRBJ2-2	CSACGHTGELFF	TGCAGCGCCTGCGGGCACACCGGGGAGCTGTTTTTT
.	.	TRBV11-2	TRBJ2-5	CASSRNQETQYF	TGTGCCAGCAGCCGGAACCAAGAGACCCAGTACTTC
.	.	TRBV10-2	TRBJ1-5	CASSESPGNSNQPQHF	TGCGCCAGCAGTGAGTCGCCGGGAAATAGCAATCAGCCTCAGCATTTT
.	TRBD2	TRBV7-8	TRBJ2-7	CASSFSLAETSYEQYF	TGTGCCAGCAGCTTTTCACTAGCGGAGACCTCCTACGAGCAGTACTTC
.	.	TRBV4-3	TRBJ2-2	CASSQDRGTGELFF	TGCGCCAGCAGCCAAGATCGGGGAACCGGGGAGCTGTTTTTT
.	.	TRBV10-3	TRBJ2-2	CAISELYPPGELFF	TGTGCCATCAGTGAACTCTACCCGCCCGGGGAGCTGTTTTTT
.	TRBD1	TRBV6-1	TRBJ1-2	CASSYMTGFGYTF	TGTGCCAGCAGTTATATGACAGGGTTTGGCTACACCTTC
.	.	TRBV27	TRBJ1-1	CASRPTPGRRNTEAFF	TGTGCCAGCAGACCAACGCCGGGACGGAGGAACACTGAAGCTTTCTTT
.	TRBD2	TRBV6-1	TRBJ2-1	CASSEASLAAYNEQFF	TGTGCCAGCAGTGAAGCGTCGCTAGCGGCTTACAATGAGCAGTTCTTC
.	.	TRBV19	TRBJ1-1	CASSLSMNTEAFF	TGTGCCAGTAGTTTAAGCATGAACACTGAAGCTTTCTTT
.	TRBD1	TRBV27	TRBJ2-5	CASSFSGQGETQYF	TGTGCCAGCAGTTTTTCGGGACAGGGAGAGACCCAGTACTTC
.	.	TRBV7-9	TRBJ2-7	CASSRGRLSSYEQYF	TGTGCCAGCAGCCGTGGCAGGCTCAGCTCCTACGAGCAGTACTTC
.	.	TRBV5-6	TRBJ1-5	CASSLAGGRGDQPQHF	TGTGCCAGCAGCTTGGCTGGAGGGAGGGGGGATCAGCCCCAGCATTTT
.	.	TRBV6-6	TRBJ2-5	CASSGSAPQETQYF	TGTGCCTCCTCCGGGAGCGCCCCCCAAGAGACCCAGTACTTC
few	TRBD2	TRBV7-2	TRBJ2-1	CASSGLAGASYNEQFF	TGTGCCAGCAGCGGATTAGCGGGAGCCTCCTACAATGAGCAGTTCTTC
once	.	TRBV29-1	TRBJ2-7	CSVGPAGYEQYF	TGCAGCGTTGGTCCGGCAGGCTACGAGCAGTACTTC
.	TRBD1	TRBV6-1	TRBJ2-4	CATLGQGWRGIQYF	TGTGCCACTCTAGGACAGGGATGGAGGGGCATTCAGTACTTC
.	.	TRBV9	TRBJ2-3	CASSAAWTATDTQYF	TGTGCCAGCAGCGCGGCATGGACAGCGACAGATACGCAGTATTTT
.	TRBD2	TRBV4-1	TRBJ2-1	CASSFRAGGTYNEQFF	TGCGCCAGCAGCTTTCGTGCGGGGGGAACCTACAATGAGCAGTTCTTC
.	TRBD2	TRBV12-5	TRBJ2-1	CASGLASGGYNEQFF	TGTGCTAGTGGTTTGGCTAGCGGGGGGTACAATGAGCAGTTCTTC
medium-sized	.	TRBV4-3	TRBJ2-7	CASSQDRIGYEQYF	TGCGCCAGCAGCCAAGATAGGATTGGTTACGAGCAGTACTTC
.	.	TRBV7-2	TRBJ2-1	CASSSMDKRQFF	TGTGCCAGCAGCTCGATGGATAAGAGACAGTTCTTC
few	.	TRBV4-1	TRBJ2-5	CASSPDPGAWETQYF	TGCGCCAGCAGCCCAGACCCGGGGGCCTGGGAGACCCAGTACTTC
.	.	TRBV4-3	TRBJ1-4	CASSPRVSATNEKLFF	TGCGCCAGCAGCCCTAGGGTCTCCGCAACTAATGAAAAACTGTTTTTT
.	.	TRBV6-1	TRBJ2-7	CASSVVQTDYEQYF	TGTGCCAGCAGTGTGGTTCAGACAGATTACGAGCAGTACTTC
.	TRBD2	TRBV6-4	TRBJ2-3	CASSSSGGATDTQYF	TGTGCCAGCAGTAGCAGCGGGGGGGCCACAGATACGCAGTATTTT
once	.	TRBV6-1	TRBJ1-5	CASSELGSNQPQHF	TGTGCCAGCAGTGAACTCGGTAGCAATCAGCCCCAGCATTTT
few	.	TRBV19	TRBJ1-3	CASSMGASGNTIYF	TGTGCCAGTAGTATGGGCGCCTCTGGAAACACCATATATTTT
.	.	TRBV7-9	TRBJ2-1	CASSLTTGTSIPYNEQFF	TGTGCCAGCAGCCTTACCACCGGGACCTCGATCCCCTACAATGAGCAGTTCTTC
once	.	TRBV5-1	TRBJ2-1	CASSLYVDSYNEQFF	TGCGCCAGCAGCTTGTACGTGGACTCCTACAATGAGCAGTTCTTC
.	.	TRBV7-9	TRBJ2-3	CASSFDSSTDTQYF	TGTGCCAGCAGCTTCGACAGCAGCACAGATACGCAGTATTTT
.	TRBD2	TRBV19	TRBJ2-1	CATGASGTYNEQFF	TGTGCCACCGGGGCTAGCGGGACCTACAATGAGCAGTTCTTC
.	.	TRBV5-5	TRBJ2-7	CASSLSRAVIYEQYF	TGTGCCAGCAGCTTGTCCCGGGCCGTGATTTACGAGCAGTACTTC
.	TRBD2	TRBV29-1	TRBJ2-3	CSVEERGGRTDTQYF	TGCAGCGTTGAAGAGCGGGGGGGGCGCACAGATACGCAGTATTTT